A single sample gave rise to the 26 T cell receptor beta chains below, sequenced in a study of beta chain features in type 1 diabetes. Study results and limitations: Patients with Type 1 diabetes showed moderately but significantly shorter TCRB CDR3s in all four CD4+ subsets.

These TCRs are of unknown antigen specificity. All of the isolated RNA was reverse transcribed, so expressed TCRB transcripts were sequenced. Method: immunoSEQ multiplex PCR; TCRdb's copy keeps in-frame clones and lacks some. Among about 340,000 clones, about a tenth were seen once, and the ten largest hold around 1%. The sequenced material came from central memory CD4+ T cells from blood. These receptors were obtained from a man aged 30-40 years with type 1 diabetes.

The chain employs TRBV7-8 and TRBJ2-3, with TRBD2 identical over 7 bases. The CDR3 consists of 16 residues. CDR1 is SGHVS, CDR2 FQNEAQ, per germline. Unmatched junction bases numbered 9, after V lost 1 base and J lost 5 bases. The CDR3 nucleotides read TGTGCCAGCAGCTTAGGCACCGGGACTACTAAAGATACGCAGTATTTT. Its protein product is CASSLGTGTTKDTQYF.

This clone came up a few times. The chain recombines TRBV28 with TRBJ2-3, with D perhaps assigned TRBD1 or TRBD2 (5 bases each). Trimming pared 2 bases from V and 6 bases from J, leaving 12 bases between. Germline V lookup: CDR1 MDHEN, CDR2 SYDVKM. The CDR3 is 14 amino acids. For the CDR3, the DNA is TGTGCCAGCAGTTTAAGAGGGACCCTGGATACGCAGTATTTT. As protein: CASSLRGTLDTQYF.

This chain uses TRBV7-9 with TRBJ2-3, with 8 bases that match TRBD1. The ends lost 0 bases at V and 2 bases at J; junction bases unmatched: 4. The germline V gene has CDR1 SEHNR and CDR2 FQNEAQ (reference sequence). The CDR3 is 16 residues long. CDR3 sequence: CASSLAQQGATDTQYF. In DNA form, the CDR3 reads TGTGCCAGCAGCTTAGCCCAGCAGGGGGCCACAGATACGCAGTATTTT. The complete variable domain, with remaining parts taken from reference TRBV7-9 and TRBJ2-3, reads DTGVSQNPRHKITKRGQNVTFRCDPISEHNRLYWYRQTLGQGPEFLTYFQNEAQLEKSRLLSDRFSAERPKGSFSTLEIQRTEQGDSAMYLCASSLAQQGATDTQYFGPGTRLTVL.

CDR3 sequence: CASSAGIGRVVPHYNEQFF. The DNA for the CDR3 is TGTGCCAGCAGCGCAGGGATTGGACGTGTCGTCCCCCATTACAATGAGCAGTTCTTC. This rearrangement joins TRBV9 to TRBJ2-1, with D possibly TRBD1 on 5 matching bases. The germline V gene encodes CDR1 SGDLS and CDR2 YYNGEE. V shed 3 bases and J shed 4 bases, with 26 bases lying between them. The CDR3 contains 19 residues. The full variable domain, rest sourced from reference TRBV9 and TRBJ2-1, is DSGVTQTPKHLITATGQRVTLRCSPRSGDLSVYWYQQSLDQGLQFLIQYYNGEERAKGNILERFSAQQFPDLHSELNLSSLELGDSALYFCASSAGIGRVVPHYNEQFFGPGTRLTVL.

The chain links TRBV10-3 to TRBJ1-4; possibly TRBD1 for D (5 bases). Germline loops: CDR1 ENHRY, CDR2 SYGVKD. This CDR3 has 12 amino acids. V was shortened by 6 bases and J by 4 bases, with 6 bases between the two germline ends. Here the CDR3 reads CAIRGDNEKLFF. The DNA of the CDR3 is TGTGCCATCAGGGGGGATAATGAAAAACTGTTTTTT.

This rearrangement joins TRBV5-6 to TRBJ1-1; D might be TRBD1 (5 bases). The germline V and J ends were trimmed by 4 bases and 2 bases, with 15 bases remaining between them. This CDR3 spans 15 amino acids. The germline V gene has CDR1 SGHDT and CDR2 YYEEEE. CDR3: CASSPTQDFNTEAFF. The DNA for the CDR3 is TGTGCCAGCAGCCCGACACAGGACTTTAACACTGAAGCTTTCTTT.

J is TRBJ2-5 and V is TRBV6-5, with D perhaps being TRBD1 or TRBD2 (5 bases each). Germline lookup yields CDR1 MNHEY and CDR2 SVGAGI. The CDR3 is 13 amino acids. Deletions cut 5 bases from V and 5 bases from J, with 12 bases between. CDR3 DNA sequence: TGTGCCAGCAGTGACTTCAGGGAGGAGACCCAGTACTTC. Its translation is CASSDFREETQYF.

CDR3 sequence reads: CASSRDRSYEQYF. The CDR3 DNA reads TGTGCCAGCAGTCGGGACCGCTCCTACGAGCAGTACTTC. The chain carries TRBV6-5 and TRBJ2-7, with D perhaps assigned TRBD1 or TRBD2 (5 bases each). The germline V gene has CDR1 MNHEY and CDR2 SVGAGI. V shed 5 bases and J shed 0 bases, with 8 bases lying between them. The CDR3 consists of 13 residues.

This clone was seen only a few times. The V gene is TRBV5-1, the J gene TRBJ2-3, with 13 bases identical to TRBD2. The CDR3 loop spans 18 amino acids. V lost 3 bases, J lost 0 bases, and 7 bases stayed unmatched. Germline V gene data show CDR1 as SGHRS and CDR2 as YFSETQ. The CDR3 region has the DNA TGCGCCAGCAGCTCCGGACTAGCGGGAGATACTAGCACAGATACGCAGTATTTT. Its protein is CASSSGLAGDTSTDTQYF.

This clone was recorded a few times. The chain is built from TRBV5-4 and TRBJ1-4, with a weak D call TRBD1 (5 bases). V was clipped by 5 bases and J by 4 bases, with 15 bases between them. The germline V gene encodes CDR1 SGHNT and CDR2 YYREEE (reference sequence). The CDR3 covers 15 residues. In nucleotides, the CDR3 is TGTGCCAGCAGTTTCTTCGACAGTGATAATGAAAAACTGTTTTTT. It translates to CASSFFDSDNEKLFF.

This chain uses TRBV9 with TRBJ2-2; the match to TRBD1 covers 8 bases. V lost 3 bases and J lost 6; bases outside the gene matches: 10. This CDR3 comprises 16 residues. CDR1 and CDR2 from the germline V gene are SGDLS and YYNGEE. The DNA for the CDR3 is TGTGCCAGCAGCGCAACTGGACAGGGCTTTTCCGGGGAGCTGTTTTTT. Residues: CASSATGQGFSGELFF.

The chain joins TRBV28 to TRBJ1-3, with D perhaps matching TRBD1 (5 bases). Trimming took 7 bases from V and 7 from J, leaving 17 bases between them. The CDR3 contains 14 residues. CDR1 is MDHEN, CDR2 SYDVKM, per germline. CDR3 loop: CASTAQGGGNTIYF. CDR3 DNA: TGTGCCAGCACAGCCCAGGGCGGAGGGAACACCATATATTTT.

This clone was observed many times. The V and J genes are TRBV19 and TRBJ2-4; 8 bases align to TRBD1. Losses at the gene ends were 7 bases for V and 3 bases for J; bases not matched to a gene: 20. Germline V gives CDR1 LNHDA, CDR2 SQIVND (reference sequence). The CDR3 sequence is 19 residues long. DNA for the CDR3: TGTGCCAGTACCTACAGGGGGGTGACTTCCGACGGTAGCAAAAACATTCAGTACTTC. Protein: CASTYRGVTSDGSKNIQYF.

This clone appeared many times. CDR3 in DNA: TGTGCCAGCAGCGTAAGCGGGTCGGGCAATGAGCAGTTCTTC. Residues: CASSVSGSGNEQFF. This chain links TRBV9 with TRBJ2-1; possible D gene TRBD2, 6 bases. The CDR3 runs 14 residues. CDR1 is SGDLS, CDR2 YYNGEE, per germline. V lost 1 base and J lost 6, with 11 bases in between.

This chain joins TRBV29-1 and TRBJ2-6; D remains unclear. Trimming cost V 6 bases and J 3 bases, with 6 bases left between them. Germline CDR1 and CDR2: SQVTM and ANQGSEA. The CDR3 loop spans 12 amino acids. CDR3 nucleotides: TGCAGCGTCGGAGATGGGGCCAACGTCCTGACTTTC. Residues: CSVGDGANVLTF.

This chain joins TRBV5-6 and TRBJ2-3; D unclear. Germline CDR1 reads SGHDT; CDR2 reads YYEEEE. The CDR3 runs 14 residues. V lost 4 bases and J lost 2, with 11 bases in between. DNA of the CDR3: TGTGCCAGCAGCATAGGCGAGTTCACAGATACGCAGTATTTT. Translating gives CASSIGEFTDTQYF. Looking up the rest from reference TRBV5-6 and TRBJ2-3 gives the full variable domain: DAGVTQSPTHLIKTRGQQVTLRCSPKSGHDTVSWYQQALGQGPQFIFQYYEEEERQRGNFPDRFSGHQFPNYSSELNVNALLLGDSALYLCASSIGEFTDTQYFGPGTRLTVL.

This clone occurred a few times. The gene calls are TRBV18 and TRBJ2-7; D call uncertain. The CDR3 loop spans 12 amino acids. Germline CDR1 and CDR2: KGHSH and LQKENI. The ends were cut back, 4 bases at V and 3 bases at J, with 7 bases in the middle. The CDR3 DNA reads TGTGCCAGCTCACGGGATTTCTACGAGCAGTACTTC. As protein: CASSRDFYEQYF.

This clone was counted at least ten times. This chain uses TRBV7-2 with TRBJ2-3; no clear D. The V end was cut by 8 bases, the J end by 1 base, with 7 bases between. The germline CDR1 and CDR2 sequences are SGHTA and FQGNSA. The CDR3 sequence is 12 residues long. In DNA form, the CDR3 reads TGTGCCAGCCAAGGAGGCACAGATACGCAGTATTTT. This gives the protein CASQGGTDTQYF.

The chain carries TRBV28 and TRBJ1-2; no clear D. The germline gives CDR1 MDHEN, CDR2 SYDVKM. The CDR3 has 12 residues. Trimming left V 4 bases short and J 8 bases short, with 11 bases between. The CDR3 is CASSSRQEGYTF. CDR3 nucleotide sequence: TGTGCCAGCAGTTCCCGCCAGGAGGGCTACACCTTC.

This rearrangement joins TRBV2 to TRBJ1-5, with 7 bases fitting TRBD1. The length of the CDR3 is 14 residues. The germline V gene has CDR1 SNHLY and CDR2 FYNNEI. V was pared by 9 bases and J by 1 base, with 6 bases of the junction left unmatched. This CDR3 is CASEGGYSNQPQHF. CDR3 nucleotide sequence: TGTGCCAGTGAAGGGGGCTACAGCAATCAGCCCCAGCATTTT.

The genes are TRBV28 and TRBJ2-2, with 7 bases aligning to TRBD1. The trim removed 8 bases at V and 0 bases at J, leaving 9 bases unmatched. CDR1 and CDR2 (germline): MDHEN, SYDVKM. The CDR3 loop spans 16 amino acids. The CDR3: CASLQGDTTNTGELFF. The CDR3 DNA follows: TGTGCCAGCCTCCAGGGGGACACAACGAACACCGGGGAGCTGTTTTTT.

As DNA, the CDR3 is TGTGCCAGCAGTTCGGACAGGTTCTCTGGAAACACCATATATTTT. Amino acids: CASSSDRFSGNTIYF. The chain has TRBV28 and TRBJ1-3; TRBD1 aligns across 7 bases. The CDR3 loop spans 15 amino acids. CDR1 MDHEN and CDR2 SYDVKM come from the germline V gene. The V segment lost 4 bases and the J segment 0 bases; nucleotides outside the gene matches: 3.

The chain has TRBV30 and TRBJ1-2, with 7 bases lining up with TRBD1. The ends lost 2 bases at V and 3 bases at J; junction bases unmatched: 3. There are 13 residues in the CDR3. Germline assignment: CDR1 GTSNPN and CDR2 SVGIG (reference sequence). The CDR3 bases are TGTGCCTGGAGTTACAGGGGTTACTATGGCTACACCTTC. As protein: CAWSYRGYYGYTF.

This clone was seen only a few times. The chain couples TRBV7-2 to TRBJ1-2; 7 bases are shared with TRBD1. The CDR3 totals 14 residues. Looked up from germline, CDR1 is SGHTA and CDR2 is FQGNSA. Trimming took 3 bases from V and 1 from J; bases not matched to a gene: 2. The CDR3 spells CASSLGQINYGYTF. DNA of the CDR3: TGTGCCAGCAGCTTGGGACAGATTAACTATGGCTACACCTTC. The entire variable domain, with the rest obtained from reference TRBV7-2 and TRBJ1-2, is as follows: GAGVSQSPSNKVTEKGKDVELRCDPISGHTALYWYRQSLGQGLEFLIYFQGNSAPDKSGLPSDRFSAERTGGSVSTLTIQRTQQEDSAVYLCASSLGQINYGYTFGSGTRLTVV.

The CDR3 spells CASSLYFPDRGNEKLFF. DNA of the CDR3: TGTGCCAGCAGCTTGTATTTCCCGGACAGGGGAAACGAAAAACTGTTTTTT. The chain combines TRBV5-6 with TRBJ1-4; 9 positions agree with TRBD1. This CDR3 is built from 17 residues. Germline-derived CDR1 and CDR2 are SGHDT and YYEEEE. V lost 1 base to trimming and J lost 8 bases; unmatched junction nucleotides: 12.

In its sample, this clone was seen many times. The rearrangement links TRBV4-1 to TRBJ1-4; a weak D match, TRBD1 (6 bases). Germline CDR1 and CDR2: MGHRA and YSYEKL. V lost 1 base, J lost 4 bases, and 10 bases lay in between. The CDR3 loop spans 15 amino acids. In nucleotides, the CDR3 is TGCGCCAGCAGCCAAGGGACAGCGCTTAATGAAAAACTGTTTTTT. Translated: CASSQGTALNEKLFF.